Below, 19 T cell receptor beta chains from the same sample are listed, as sequenced in a study of molecular identifiers for immune sequencing clone quantification. Via MiXCR, TCRdb re-called the PCR reads, giving one row per CDR3 protein. The sample lists around 480,000 distinct CDR3 sequences, 25% occurring once. The sequencing input was naive CD8+ T cells from blood, with Jurkat cell RNA spiked in. The subset here: FACS-sorted CD8+CD4-CCR7+CD45RA+ naive T cells. Source of these receptors: a human donor in good health. Some libraries in this study had Jurkat cell RNA spiked in.

The sample holds a few counts of this clonotype. The V and J genes are TRBV6-5 and TRBJ2-7; tentatively, D is TRBD2 (5 bases). V lost 6 bases to trimming and J lost 1 base, with 13 bases between them. Germline V gene lookup returns CDR1 MNHEY and CDR2 SVGAGI. The CDR3 spans 14 residues. The CDR3 spells CASRATRGSYEQYF. In DNA form, the CDR3 reads TGTGCCAGCAGGGCGACTCGCGGGTCCTACGAGCAGTACTTC.

With regard to this clonotype: This may stem from a read error, because a much larger clone lies one nucleotide away. This chain uses TRBV28 with TRBJ2-7; D unclear. The CDR3 is 17 residues long. The V and J ends lost 6 bases and 0 bases respectively, with 21 bases between them. Germline CDR1 and CDR2: MDHEN and SYDVKM. The CDR3 spells CASRRKSRVPYSYEQYF. Written as DNA, the CDR3 is TGTGCCAGCAGACGAAAAAGTCGGGTCCCGTACTCCTACGAGCAGTACTTC.

This clonotype was recorded at least ten times. This chain connects TRBV3-1 to TRBJ2-3; 7 bases map to TRBD1. The CDR3 contains 15 residues. Germline V gene sequence: CDR1 LGHDT, CDR2 YNNKEL (reference sequence). Unmatched junction bases numbered 6, after V lost 4 bases and J lost 2 bases. The CDR3 reads CASSPPGTDTDTQYF. CDR3 DNA: TGTGCCAGCAGCCCCCCCGGGACAGACACAGATACGCAGTATTTT.

This clonotype was picked up many times. The V call is TRBV24-1, the J call TRBJ2-3, with TRBD2 matching 11 bases. The V and J ends lost 4 bases and 1 base, in that order; junction bases with no gene match: 3. The CDR3 has 16 residues. CDR1 and CDR2 from the germline V gene are KGHDR and SFDVKD. DNA of the CDR3: TGTGCCACCAGTGACCTACTAGCGGGAGGCACAGATACGCAGTATTTT. Protein product: CATSDLLAGGTDTQYF.

Note on this clonotype: Relative to the germline gene, one junction end is altered; a read error may explain this. The chain has TRBV28 and TRBJ2-3; D is tentatively TRBD1 or TRBD2 (6 bases each). CDR3 length equals 17 residues. The V gene's germline CDR1 is MDHEN and CDR2 SYDVKM. CDR3 sequence (DNA): TGTGCCAGCAGTTTATGGGAGGGGGGAACTAGCACAGAAACGCAGTATTTT. Translated, it gives CASSLWEGGTSTETQYF.

This clonotype was seen more than once but under ten times. This chain links TRBV28 with TRBJ2-7; D tentatively fits TRBD1 or TRBD2 (5 bases each). The V end lost 6 bases, the J end lost 3 bases, and 12 bases lay between the germline ends. The CDR3 totals 13 residues. Germline lookup yields CDR1 MDHEN and CDR2 SYDVKM. CDR3 in DNA: TGTGCCAGCAGACAGGACTCTCTCTACGAGCAGTACTTC. Encoded protein: CASRQDSLYEQYF.

Remarks on this clonotype: At one end, the junction sequence differs from germline, possibly due to a read error. The chain employs TRBV25-1 and TRBJ2-2; D uncertain. Germline V gives CDR1 MGHDK, CDR2 SYGVNS. There are 14 residues in the CDR3. The CDR3 DNA is TGTGCCGGCAGTTCCCCTGGCAACACCGGGGAGCTGTTTTTT. It codes for CAGSSPGNTGELFF.

The CDR3 nucleotides read TGTGCCAGCAGTACCACTTCCGCCGAGCAGTACTTC. It translates to CASSTTSAEQYF. The chain employs TRBV27 and TRBJ2-7, with D unresolved. The CDR3 extends over 12 amino acids. Trimming left V 5 bases short and J 6 bases short, with 11 bases between. Germline V lookup: CDR1 MNHEY, CDR2 SMNVEV (reference sequence).

V gene TRBV4-3 combines with J gene TRBJ2-3; no clear D. V lost 1 base and J 1 base, leaving 9 bases between the germline ends. The length of the CDR3 is 15 residues. The germline V gene has CDR1 LGHNA and CDR2 YSLEER. This chain's CDR3 is CASSQVLWGTDTQYF. Written as DNA, the CDR3 is TGCGCCAGCAGCCAAGTCCTCTGGGGCACAGATACGCAGTATTTT.

Note on this clonotype: At one of its ends the junction is not consistent with the germline gene, which may arise from a read error. The chain uses TRBV7-9 and TRBJ1-4; D unresolved. The CDR3 runs 15 residues. The germline V gene encodes CDR1 SEHNR and CDR2 FQNEAQ (reference sequence). CDR3 sequence reads: CACSSGPGDDEKLFF. In DNA form, the CDR3 reads TGTGCCTGCAGCTCTGGGCCGGGAGACGATGAAAAACTGTTTTTT.

Only a few counts were recorded for this clonotype. The chain employs TRBV7-9 and TRBJ2-5; D may be TRBD2 (6 bases). V lost 11 bases and J 4 bases, leaving 17 bases between the germline ends. This CDR3 contains 13 residues. Germline V gene data show CDR1 as SEHNR and CDR2 as FQNEAQ (reference sequence). The CDR3 DNA follows: TGTGCCGGCCTCGAGGGGACTCGAGAGACCCAGTACTTC. Translated, it gives CAGLEGTRETQYF.

The V and J genes are TRBV4-2 and TRBJ2-7; 9 nucleotides match TRBD2. The CDR3 is 17 residues long. The trim removed 0 bases at V and 3 bases at J, leaving 9 bases unmatched. Germline V lookup: CDR1 LGHNA, CDR2 YNFKEQ. In DNA form, the CDR3 reads TGTGCCAGCAGCCAAGAATCTAGCGGGACTTCGCTCTACGAGCAGTACTTC. It yields the protein CASSQESSGTSLYEQYF.

This chain connects TRBV4-3 to TRBJ2-5; no firm D call. CDR1 is LGHNA and CDR2 is YSLEER in the germline V gene. CDR3 size: 16 residues. The V and J ends lost 0 bases and 5 bases respectively, with 16 bases between them. The DNA for the CDR3 is TGCGCCAGCAGCCAAGATCGAGACGGAACAGTTGAGACCCAGTACTTC. This codes for CASSQDRDGTVETQYF.

This chain connects TRBV28 to TRBJ1-3; weak D call: TRBD1 (5 bases). Deletions cut 4 bases from V and 5 bases from J, with 12 bases between. The CDR3 runs to 14 residues. Germline V lookup: CDR1 MDHEN, CDR2 SYDVKM. CDR3 DNA sequence: TGTGCCAGCAGTTCCGGGACGTTCCGAAACACCATATATTTT. Its protein product is CASSSGTFRNTIYF.

About this clonotype: One junction end does not reproduce the germline sequence, and a read error may be involved. The rearrangement joins TRBV29-1 to TRBJ2-7; a weak D match, TRBD2 (6 bases). The germline V gene encodes CDR1 SQVTM and CDR2 ANQGSEA. The CDR3 length is 13 residues. This CDR3 reads CSVEWSAGYERHF. CDR3 coding DNA: TGCAGCGTTGAATGGTCTGCGGGGTACGAGCGGCACTTC.

The rearrangement links TRBV6-1 to TRBJ2-3; 14 positions agree with TRBD2. Germline CDR1 MNHNS, CDR2 SASEGT. The CDR3 consists of 17 residues. V shed 2 bases, J shed 5 bases, and the junction held 6 bases outside the gene matches. Here the CDR3 DNA reads TGTGCCAGCAGTGAAAGACTAGCGGGGGGGCCGGTAGATACGCAGTATTTT. Protein: CASSERLAGGPVDTQYF.

This clonotype was picked up a small number of times. A much larger clonotype is one base distant, so this may be a read error. The rearrangement links TRBV4-2 to TRBJ1-1; D remains ambiguous. This CDR3 spans 13 amino acids. Germline CDR1 reads LGHNA; CDR2 reads YNFKEQ. DNA for the CDR3: TGTGCCAGCAGCCCCTACATCAACACTGGAGCTTTCTTT. Translating gives CASSPYINTGAFF.

This clonotype was recorded a few times. The J gene is TRBJ2-3, the V gene TRBV29-1; no clear D. Germline V gene data show CDR1 as SQVTM and CDR2 as ANQGSEA. The CDR3 totals 13 residues. The V end lost 4 bases, the J end lost 5 bases, and 13 bases lay between the germline ends. CDR3 residues: CSVVEHPGDTQYF. DNA for the CDR3: TGCAGCGTTGTCGAACACCCGGGAGATACGCAGTATTTT.

V gene TRBV11-2 combines with J gene TRBJ2-2, with 9 bases lining up with TRBD1. The CDR3 is 16 amino acids. J gave up 6 bases and V 5 bases, and 10 bases lay outside the gene matches. Per germline, CDR1 SGHAT and CDR2 FQNNGV. In DNA form, the CDR3 reads TGTGCCAGCAGCCCCAGGACAGGGGTAGATGCCGGGGAGCTGTTTTTT. Amino acid sequence: CASSPRTGVDAGELFF.